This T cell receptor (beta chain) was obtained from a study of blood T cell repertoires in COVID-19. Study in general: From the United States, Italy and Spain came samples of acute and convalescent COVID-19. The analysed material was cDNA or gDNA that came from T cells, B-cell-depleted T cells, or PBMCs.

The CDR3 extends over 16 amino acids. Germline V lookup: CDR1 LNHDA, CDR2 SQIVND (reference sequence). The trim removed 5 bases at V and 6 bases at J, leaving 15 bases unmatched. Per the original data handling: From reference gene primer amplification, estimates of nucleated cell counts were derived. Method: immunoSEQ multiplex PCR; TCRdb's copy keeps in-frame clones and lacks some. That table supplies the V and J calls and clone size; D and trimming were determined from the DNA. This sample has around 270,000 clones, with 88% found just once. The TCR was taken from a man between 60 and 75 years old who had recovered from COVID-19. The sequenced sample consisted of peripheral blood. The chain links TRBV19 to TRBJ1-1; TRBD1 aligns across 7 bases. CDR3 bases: TGTGCCAGTAGTCGGACGACAGGGCGGGGTCCCTCTGAAGCTTTCTTT. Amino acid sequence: CASSRTTGRGPSEAFF.